These T cell receptor beta chains were read from a single sample in a study of post-analysis software for immune sequencing data. A single record per CDR3 protein comes from TCRdb applying MiXCR to the PCR reads. The table records 350,000 to 450,000 distinct CDR3 sequences, 30% to 40% of them present only once. Sequencing was performed on blood. These receptors all stem from a girl aged 2-15 years with multiple sclerosis. Each CDR3 is given with its conserved first and last residue. Fields, in order: J gene, clone size, D gene, V gene, CDR3 DNA, CDR3 protein. The D gene is left open where the match is weak. Not every row has a clone size; where given, it reads once, few, many or a size class.

J: TRBJ1-5; size: -; D: TRBD1; V: TRBV2; DNA: TGTGCCAGCAGTGAAGCACAGTCAGGGGGGCGTCAGCCCCAGCATTTT; CDR3: CASSEAQSGGRQPQHF
J: TRBJ1-4; size: few; D: TRBD1; V: TRBV15; DNA: TGTGCCACCAGCACAGGGGGAGCTAATGAAAAACTGTTTTTT; CDR3: CATSTGGANEKLFF
J: TRBJ2-3; size: -; D: TRBD1; V: TRBV20-1; DNA: TGCAGTGCTAGTCGGGACAGGGTCCCAGATACGCAGTATTTT; CDR3: CSASRDRVPDTQYF
J: TRBJ1-6; size: few; D: -; V: TRBV11-2; DNA: TGTGCCAGCACCTACCTCGGACGGAATAATTCACCCCTCCACTTT; CDR3: CASTYLGRNNSPLHF
J: TRBJ2-2; size: few; D: TRBD1; V: TRBV12-3/TRBV12-4; DNA: TGTGCCAGCAGTTTCCCCCTGGGGGACAGGGGGCGCGAGGACGGGGAGCTGTTTTTT; CDR3: CASSFPLGDRGREDGELFF
J: TRBJ1-4; size: -; D: TRBD1; V: TRBV5-1; DNA: TGCGCCAGCAGGACAGGGGCAACTAATGAAAAACTGTTTTTT; CDR3: CASRTGATNEKLFF
J: TRBJ2-3; size: few; D: TRBD1; V: TRBV24-1; DNA: TGTGCCACCAGTGATACGGGGACAGTAGATACGCAGTATTTT; CDR3: CATSDTGTVDTQYF
J: TRBJ2-1; size: -; D: -; V: TRBV9; DNA: TGTGCCAGCAGCGTAGGGGGTCCTACTAGAGAGCAGTTCTTC; CDR3: CASSVGGPTREQFF
J: TRBJ2-7; size: -; D: TRBD2; V: TRBV18; DNA: TGTGCCAGCTCGCCACCCTCTAGCGGGGACGCTTCCGAGCAGTACTTC; CDR3: CASSPPSSGDASEQYF
J: TRBJ1-1; size: -; D: -; V: TRBV6-2/TRBV6-3; DNA: TGTGCCAGCACCCACCCGCGAATGAAGAACACTGAAGCTTTCTTT; CDR3: CASTHPRMKNTEAFF
J: TRBJ2-7; size: few; D: -; V: TRBV5-1; DNA: TGCGCCAGCAGCTTCGGGGACGTCTCCTACGAGCAGTACTTC; CDR3: CASSFGDVSYEQYF